Included here is one T cell receptor (beta chain) sequence, with context. This table comes from immunoSEQ multiplex PCR, and its TCRdb copy is limited to in-frame clones, with some not included. The sample has approximately 75,000 clones; around nine tenths are singletons. This record comes from a study of technical replicates of blood from a handful of donors. The sample taken for sequencing was T cells isolated from PBMCs. This clonotype was sampled from a human donor in good health.

The CDR3 DNA reads as TGCGCCAGCAGCCAAGAACAGGGGGCCTCTGGAAACACCATATATTTT. Translated, it gives CASSQEQGASGNTIYF. This chain links TRBV4-1 with TRBJ1-3; 9 bases agree with TRBD1. The V gene's germline CDR1 is MGHRA and CDR2 YSYEKL. Trimming at V came to 0 bases and at J to 0 bases, leaving 0 bases not matched to a gene. The CDR3 contains 16 residues.